This TCR beta chain originates from a study of CD8 T cells in ankylosing spondylitis. The study, taken as a whole, reports: Seemingly distinctive of ankylosing spondylitis blood was a TCR beta motif formed by eight highly homologous variants.

The sample holds a few counts of this clonotype. The antigen remains unidentified. TCRdb processed the 5' RACE reads anew with MiXCR; each CDR3 protein has one entry. This table holds some 150,000 distinct CDR3 sequences, around 10% found once. V was shortened by 1 base and J by 5 bases, with 6 bases between the two germline ends. This CDR3 contains 12 residues. Germline assignment: CDR1 SGHVS and CDR2 FNYEAQ. This sequence was found in a female donor with ankylosing spondylitis or in good health (not recorded which). V and J are TRBV7-6 and TRBJ2-7, with D perhaps TRBD2 (6 bases). Sequencing input: blood, either unsorted or a sorted T cell fraction (not recorded which). CDR3 bases: TGTGCCAGCAGCTTAGGGGGGGACGAGCAGTACTTC. It is translated as CASSLGGDEQYF.